A single sample gave rise to the 30 T cell receptor beta chains below, sequenced in a study of cytomegalovirus exposure and HLA in healthy donors. PCR primers comprised 60 Vbeta and 13 Jbeta primers. Libraries were prepared by immunoSEQ multiplex PCR; TCRdb keeps only in-frame clonotypes and omits some of them. The repertoire holds about 150,000 clones, with around 72% as singletons. Sequenced input: PBMCs. The receptors come from a man aged 18 to 35 in good health and CMV-seronegative.

This sequence joins TRBV29-1 and TRBJ2-1; a weak D match, TRBD2 (5 bases). This CDR3 comprises 15 residues. The germline V gene encodes CDR1 SQVTM and CDR2 ANQGSEA. In DNA form, the CDR3 reads TGCAGTCTTGCCCCCGAGCGGCCTGAAAACAATGAGCAGTTCTTC. Its translation: CSLAPERPENNEQFF.

This clone was recorded once. The CDR3 sequence is CASSPGLAGVQIHEQYF. The CDR3 nucleotides read TGTGCCAGTAGTCCGGGACTAGCGGGGGTGCAAATACACGAGCAGTACTTC. V and J are TRBV19 and TRBJ2-7, with 14 bases lining up with TRBD2. With V trimmed by 5 bases and J by 5 bases, 11 bases remained unmatched. Germline CDR1 is LNHDA and CDR2 is SQIVND (reference sequence). The CDR3 is 17 amino acids.

The chain employs TRBV7-8 and TRBJ1-5; no clear D gene. Germline assignment: CDR1 SGHVS and CDR2 FQNEAQ. V lost 5 bases and J lost 0, with 5 bases in between. This CDR3 has 13 residues. CDR3 in DNA: TGTGCCAGCAGCCCTTATAGCAATCAGCCCCAGCATTTT. It specifies CASSPYSNQPQHF.

J is TRBJ2-3 and V is TRBV27; 8 bases are shared with TRBD1. This CDR3 is 15 amino acids long. The germline V gene has CDR1 MNHEY and CDR2 SMNVEV (reference sequence). V was pared by 4 bases and J by 2 bases, with 5 bases of the junction left unmatched. The CDR3 spells CASSSGGRNTDTQYF. The CDR3 bases are TGTGCCAGCAGTTCAGGGGGCAGGAACACAGATACGCAGTATTTT.

The J gene is TRBJ2-1, the V gene TRBV28; 10 bases fit TRBD1. The CDR3 has 16 amino acids. The V gene's germline CDR1 is MDHEN and CDR2 SYDVKM. With 5 bases clipped from V and 6 bases from J, the junction kept 10 bases outside the gene matches. The CDR3 nucleotides read TGTGCCAGCAGTCCCCCTCGGGACAGGGGTAGCAATGAGCAGTTCTTC. It specifies CASSPPRDRGSNEQFF.

This clone was seen a handful of times. The gene calls are TRBV7-2 and TRBJ2-7; D ambiguous. Germline-derived CDR1 and CDR2 are SGHTA and FQGNSA. The CDR3 runs to 14 residues. V lost 5 bases and J 0 bases, leaving 11 bases between the germline ends. This CDR3 is CASSINLASYEQYF. The CDR3 coding sequence is TGTGCCAGCAGCATCAACCTGGCCTCCTACGAGCAGTACTTC.

This clone has a single count. The genes are TRBV2 and TRBJ2-7, with TRBD1 identical over 8 bases. Germline values: CDR1 SNHLY, CDR2 FYNNEI. The CDR3 consists of 14 residues. Germline trimming cut 10 bases from V and 3 bases from J; bases unmatched to any gene: 11. DNA for the CDR3: TGTGCCACTGGGGAACAGGGGGGAAGCTACGAGCAGTACTTC. Its translation is CATGEQGGSYEQYF.

In this sample, this clone turned up a few times. This sequence joins TRBV7-9 and TRBJ2-7; possible D gene TRBD1, 5 bases. V lost 7 bases and J lost 4, with 17 bases in between. The CDR3 is 14 amino acids. CDR1 and CDR2 from the germline V gene are SEHNR and FQNEAQ (reference sequence). Here the CDR3 reads CASIPQGNDYEQYF. In nucleotides, the CDR3 is TGTGCCAGCATCCCCCAGGGTAACGATTACGAGCAGTACTTC.

The rearrangement links TRBV11-2 to TRBJ2-5; the match to TRBD2 covers 9 bases. The CDR3 contains 15 residues. The ends lost 4 bases at V and 5 bases at J; junction bases unmatched: 8. CDR1 is SGHAT, CDR2 FQNNGV, per germline. CDR3 DNA sequence: TGTGCCAGCAGCTCTGTAGCGGGAGTAGTTGAGACCCAGTACTTC. The encoded protein is CASSSVAGVVETQYF.

The chain recombines TRBV30 with TRBJ2-5, with D perhaps matching TRBD1 (5 bases). CDR3 size: 15 residues. The ends were cut back, 0 bases at V and 2 bases at J, with 13 bases in the middle. Germline CDR1 is GTSNPN and CDR2 is SVGIG (reference sequence). CDR3 coding DNA: TGTGCCTGGAGTGTACTTCCAGGGCCTCAAGAGACCCAGTACTTC. As protein: CAWSVLPGPQETQYF.

This sequence joins TRBV7-2 and TRBJ1-2; unclear D gene. Trimming cost V 3 bases and J 0 bases, with 11 bases left between them. Germline-derived CDR1 and CDR2 are SGHTA and FQGNSA. The CDR3 extends over 15 amino acids. The CDR3 reads CASSLAETANYGYTF. DNA for the CDR3: TGTGCCAGCAGCTTGGCAGAAACCGCTAACTATGGCTACACCTTC.

The gene calls are TRBV15 and TRBJ2-1; D possibly corresponds to TRBD1 (6 bases). The CDR3 has 14 amino acids. Deletions cut 9 bases from V and 6 bases from J, with 18 bases between. Per germline, CDR1 LNHNV and CDR2 YYDKDF (reference sequence). The DNA for the CDR3 is TGTGCCACTTTCGACAGGTCCCTTGTCAATGAGCAGTTCTTC. Translating it yields CATFDRSLVNEQFF. Full variable domain (remainder filled in from reference TRBV15 and TRBJ2-1): DAMVIQNPRYQVTQFGKPVTLSCSQTLNHNVMYWYQQKSSQAPKLLFHYYDKDFNNEADTPDNFQSRRPNTSFCFLDIRSPGLGDTAMYLCATFDRSLVNEQFFGPGTRLTVL.

The chain joins TRBV7-2 to TRBJ2-1; TRBD2 is a possible D gene (5 bases). Looked up from germline, CDR1 is SGHTA and CDR2 is FQGNSA. V gave up 1 base and J gave up 12 bases, with 10 bases separating them. This CDR3 has 12 amino acids. The CDR3 loop is CASSLGVRGQFF. In nucleotides, the CDR3 is TGTGCCAGCAGCTTAGGAGTTCGGGGGCAGTTCTTC. The entire variable domain, with the rest obtained from reference TRBV7-2 and TRBJ2-1, is as follows: GAGVSQSPSNKVTEKGKDVELRCDPISGHTALYWYRQSLGQGLEFLIYFQGNSAPDKSGLPSDRFSAERTGGSVSTLTIQRTQQEDSAVYLCASSLGVRGQFFGPGTRLTVL.

V and J are TRBV28 and TRBJ1-2; possible D gene TRBD1, 5 bases. From germline, CDR1 is MDHEN and CDR2 SYDVKM. With 3 bases removed from V and 1 base from J, the gap between germline ends came to 15 bases. There are 16 residues in the CDR3. CDR3 coding DNA: TGTGCCAGCAGTTTCCCCGGGCAGGGATTTAACTATGGCTACACCTTC. This sequence encodes CASSFPGQGFNYGYTF.

The gene calls are TRBV30 and TRBJ2-1; perhaps TRBD1 as D (6 bases). Trimming took off 3 bases at V and 5 bases at J, with 17 bases between the two ends. There are 15 residues in the CDR3. The germline CDR1 and CDR2 sequences are GTSNPN and SVGIG (reference sequence). The chain's CDR3 is CAWSPRQVGHNEQFF. CDR3 bases: TGTGCCTGGAGCCCTCGACAGGTGGGTCACAATGAGCAGTTCTTC.

V usage is TRBV6-5 and J usage is TRBJ2-3; 7 bases agree with TRBD2. The germline gives CDR1 MNHEY, CDR2 SVGAGI. Trimming cost V 1 base and J 4 bases; bases outside gene matches: 5. This CDR3 is built from 15 residues. The CDR3 here is CASSYLPGGADTQYF. The CDR3 DNA reads TGTGCCAGCAGTTACTTGCCGGGAGGAGCAGATACGCAGTATTTT.

CDR3 in DNA: TGTGCCAGCAGCGATTATTTACTAGTTTCCTACGAGCAGTACTTC. It is translated as CASSDYLLVSYEQYF. The chain recombines TRBV7-2 with TRBJ2-7; a weak D match, TRBD2 (5 bases). The CDR3 contains 15 residues. The germline V gene encodes CDR1 SGHTA and CDR2 FQGNSA. V lost 5 bases, J lost 1 base, and 15 bases lay in between.

V usage is TRBV4-3 and J usage is TRBJ2-3; 7 nucleotides align to TRBD2. Germline assignment: CDR1 LGHNA and CDR2 YSLEER. Unmatched junction bases numbered 14, after V lost 0 bases and J lost 2 bases. The CDR3 runs to 19 residues. The CDR3 protein is CASSQEESRRLADTDTQYF. CDR3 nucleotide sequence: TGCGCCAGCAGCCAAGAAGAATCTCGGAGGCTAGCGGACACAGATACGCAGTATTTT.

The V and J genes are TRBV27 and TRBJ1-6; D perhaps matches TRBD1 (5 bases). Deletions cut 8 bases from V and 9 bases from J, with 20 bases between. Germline CDR1 is MNHEY and CDR2 is SMNVEV (reference sequence). CDR3 length equals 15 residues. The CDR3 is CASAPLRALGSPLHF. The CDR3 DNA sequence: TGTGCCAGCGCACCCCTCAGGGCCCTGGGTTCACCCCTCCACTTT.

V is TRBV6-6 and J is TRBJ2-5; 10 bases align to TRBD2. The germline V gene encodes CDR1 MNHNY and CDR2 SVGAGI (reference sequence). The junction had 2 bases not matched to a gene; V was cut back by 4 bases and J by 0 bases. There are 15 residues in the CDR3. The CDR3 is CASSSLAGNQETQYF. The CDR3 coding sequence is TGTGCCAGCAGTTCACTAGCGGGGAACCAAGAGACCCAGTACTTC.

This chain joins TRBV18 and TRBJ1-4, with D unclear. This CDR3 has 18 amino acids. Germline CDR1 is KGHSH and CDR2 is LQKENI. Trimming took off 0 bases at V and 0 bases at J, with 14 bases between the two ends. The CDR3 here is CASSPPGALFTTNEKLFF. The CDR3 DNA sequence: TGTGCCAGCTCACCACCGGGAGCCCTTTTCACAACTAATGAAAAACTGTTTTTT. The full variable domain, rest sourced from reference TRBV18 and TRBJ1-4, is NAGVMQNPRHLVRRRGQEARLRCSPMKGHSHVYWYRQLPEEGLKFMVYLQKENIIDESGMPKERFSAEFPKEGPSILRIQQVVRGDSAAYFCASSPPGALFTTNEKLFFGSGTQLSVL.

J is TRBJ2-3 and V is TRBV6-5; 10 bases are shared with TRBD2. This CDR3 has 15 residues. Trimming cost V 0 bases and J 4 bases; bases outside gene matches: 1. CDR1 MNHEY and CDR2 SVGAGI come from the germline V gene. This CDR3 reads CASSYSAGGADTQYF. The DNA of the CDR3 is TGTGCCAGCAGTTACTCAGCGGGAGGGGCAGATACGCAGTATTTT.

The J gene is TRBJ2-4, the V gene TRBV7-2; 8 nucleotides align to TRBD1. The germline V gene has CDR1 SGHTA and CDR2 FQGNSA. V lost 5 bases and J lost 8; bases outside the gene matches: 5. The CDR3 has 13 amino acids. DNA for the CDR3: TGTGCCAGCAGCCCGGACAGGGAGGACATTCAGTACTTC. It translates to CASSPDREDIQYF.

The V call is TRBV28, the J call TRBJ2-5; unclear D gene. This CDR3 is built from 11 residues. The germline CDR1 and CDR2 sequences are MDHEN and SYDVKM. V lost 4 bases, J lost 5 bases, and 5 bases lay in between. This CDR3 is CASSSRETQYF. CDR3 DNA sequence: TGTGCCAGCAGTTCCAGGGAGACCCAGTACTTC.

This chain uses TRBV7-8 with TRBJ2-7; 7 nucleotides agree with TRBD1. Germline V gene lookup returns CDR1 SGHVS and CDR2 FQNEAQ. J gave up 0 bases and V 5 bases, and 10 bases lay outside the gene matches. This CDR3 spans 16 amino acids. CDR3 DNA: TGTGCCAGCAGCACGCCCCCCGGACAGGTCTCCTACGAGCAGTACTTC. This codes for CASSTPPGQVSYEQYF.

This chain uses TRBV5-1 with TRBJ1-3; TRBD1 aligns across 7 bases. Per germline, CDR1 SGHRS and CDR2 YFSETQ. V lost 4 bases and J lost 4; bases outside the gene matches: 2. The CDR3 has 13 amino acids. CDR3 sequence reads: CASSMGQGNTIYF. The CDR3 coding sequence is TGCGCCAGCAGCATGGGACAGGGAAACACCATATATTTT.

This clone was picked up one time. V and J are TRBV18 and TRBJ1-1; unclear D gene. The CDR3 is 15 residues long. V was cut by 5 bases and J by 1 base, with 14 bases left in between. Germline V CDR1 and CDR2: KGHSH, LQKENI. CDR3 residues: CASSVRSAENTEAFF. The DNA for the CDR3 is TGTGCCAGCTCAGTCCGGAGTGCCGAGAACACTGAAGCTTTCTTT.

CDR3 coding DNA: TGCGCCAGCAGCCCCTTCCCGGGAGGCTACGAGCAGTACTTC. Translated, it gives CASSPFPGGYEQYF. V gene TRBV5-1 combines with J gene TRBJ2-7; 7 bases match TRBD2. Germline V gives CDR1 SGHRS, CDR2 YFSETQ. Germline trimming cut 4 bases from V and 3 bases from J; bases unmatched to any gene: 7. The CDR3 spans 14 residues.

The chain joins TRBV4-3 to TRBJ2-3, with 9 bases matching TRBD2. Germline V CDR1 and CDR2: LGHNA, YSLEER. This CDR3 is built from 16 residues. V lost 3 bases, J lost 2 bases, and 6 bases stayed unmatched. For the CDR3, the DNA is TGCGCCAGCAGCCAGGGTAGCGGGGGTCTCACAGATACGCAGTATTTT. Protein: CASSQGSGGLTDTQYF.

This chain joins TRBV4-1 and TRBJ2-7; TRBD2 is a possible D gene (5 bases). The CDR3 is 15 amino acids. Germline lookup yields CDR1 MGHRA and CDR2 YSYEKL. The V and J ends lost 0 bases and 4 bases respectively, with 13 bases between them. The CDR3 region is CASSQDSEELYEQYF. CDR3 bases: TGCGCCAGCAGCCAAGATTCGGAGGAGCTTTACGAGCAGTACTTC.